This T cell receptor (beta chain) comes out of a study of memory CD4+ T cells and cytomegalovirus serostatus (dated by TCRdb to between 2018 and 2020). Looking at the study overall: A total of some 35 healthy Belgian adults, of whom 9 were CMV seropositive and some 25 were CMV seronegative, were included in the cohort. CD4+ memory TCRbeta repertoires of a Belgian cohort with known cytomegalovirus serostatus were sequenced in order to replicate a published TCR-based CMV serostatus classifier.

A FACSAria II was used to sort memory CD4+ T cells, defined as single viable CD3+CD4+CD8-CD45RO+ cells. To determine CMV serostatus, a Roche Elecsys assay was used that detects serum IgG against CMV pp150, pp28, p38 and p52. Once the samples were thawed, total CD4+ T cells were enriched through positive selection using CD4 magnetic microbeads. The samples came from a different study that was designed specifically to examine the CD4+ T cell memory repertoire. Following standard operating procedures, peripheral blood mononuclear cells were isolated and cryopreserved, while serum was kept at -80 degrees C. The staining relied on CD3-PerCP (BW264/56), CD4-APC (RPA-T4), CD45RO-PE (UCHT1) and CD8-Pacific Orange (3B5) antibodies, and Sytox blue was used to exclude non-viable cells. General conclusions and limits of the study: Of 164 previously reported CMV-associated TCRbeta sequences, about 62 appeared in the CD4+ memory repertoires, each in one to five individuals. The original-framework classifier achieved a median bootstrapped AUC of approximately 0.94 with a 95% CI of 0.76-1.00 on the Belgian cohort. Only CD4+CD45RO+ memory cells were sequenced, unlike the original study, which covered naive and memory CD4+ and CD8+ populations. For CMV serostatus prediction, a median bootstrapped AUC of approximately 0.95 was reached with the original framework, and a median bootstrapped AUC of roughly 0.89 was reached with a US-trained random forest. The results were interpreted as suggesting that the CMV-associated TCR signature is largely present in the CD4+ memory repertoire.

Only a few counts were recorded for this clone. Its antigen remains undetermined. No qualities accompany the bases; no much larger clone lies one base away. The Quick-DNA Microprep Kit was used to extract genomic DNA from the sorted cells. Amplification of TCRbeta DNA was done with the immunoSEQ hsTCRbeta kit, following the protocol from the manufacturer. An Illumina MiSeq instrument was used to sequence the TCRbeta libraries. In the authors' own workflow: After out-of-frame sequences were removed, under 2.5 million distinct TCRbeta sequences remained, averaging approximately 67,000 per individual. Two values were used to score each individual: the count of about 160 previously reported CMV-associated TCRbeta sequences and the total count of productive distinct TCRbeta sequences. A beta-binomial model was reimplemented in Python, and random forests from scikit-learn, run with default parameters, were trained on data from the US cohort. Classifier performance on the Belgian cohort was reported as the median AUC with percentile confidence intervals calculated over 10,000 bootstrap iterations. TCRdb retrieved this table from immuneACCESS and kept in-frame rearrangements only. Not all clones are present; in checked studies, unresolved V genes account for under half, and no reason is known for the remainder. The DNA gave D and trimming, while V, J and clone size come from that table. Across this sample there are roughly 39,000 clones, with roughly 80% seen only once. Roughly 0.76% of the sample goes to the ten largest clones.

Trimming takes 4 bases from V and 3 bases from J, and the germline ends sit 27 bases apart. In the germline V gene (reference sequence), CDR1 corresponds to LNHDA and CDR2 to SQIVND. Measured from the cysteine to the phenylalanine, the CDR3 is 19 residues long. Just CDR3 DNA is preserved here, 57 bases in frame from base 1. This sequence originates from an adult in good health and CMV-seronegative. In this chain, TRBV19 is recombined with TRBJ1-1, with a weak D call of TRBD1 (5 bases match). Sequenced material: memory CD4+ T cells from blood. The DNA sequence follows: TGTGCCAGTAGTAGGCCCGTTTGGTGGGGACGGGTCGGGGACACTGAAGCTTTCTTT. Its translation is CASSRPVWWGRVGDTEAFF.